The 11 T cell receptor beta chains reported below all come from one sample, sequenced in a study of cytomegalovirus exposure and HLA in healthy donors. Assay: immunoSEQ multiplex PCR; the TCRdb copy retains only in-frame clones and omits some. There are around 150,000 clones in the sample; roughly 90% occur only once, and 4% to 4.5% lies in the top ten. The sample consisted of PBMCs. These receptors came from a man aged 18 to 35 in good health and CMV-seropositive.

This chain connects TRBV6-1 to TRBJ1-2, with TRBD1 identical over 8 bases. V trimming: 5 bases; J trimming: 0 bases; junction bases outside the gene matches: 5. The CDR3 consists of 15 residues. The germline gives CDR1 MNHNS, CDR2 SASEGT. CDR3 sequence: CASSTRDRTNYGYTF. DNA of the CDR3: TGTGCCAGCAGTACCCGGGACAGGACTAACTATGGCTACACCTTC.

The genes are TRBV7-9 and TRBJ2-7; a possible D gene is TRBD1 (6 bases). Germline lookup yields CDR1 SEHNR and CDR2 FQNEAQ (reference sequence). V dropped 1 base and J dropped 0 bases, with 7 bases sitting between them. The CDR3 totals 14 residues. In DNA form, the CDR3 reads TGTGCCAGCAGCTTAGGAGGGGGCTCCTACGAGCAGTACTTC. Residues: CASSLGGGSYEQYF. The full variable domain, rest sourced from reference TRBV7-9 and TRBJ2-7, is DTGVSQNPRHKITKRGQNVTFRCDPISEHNRLYWYRQTLGQGPEFLTYFQNEAQLEKSRLLSDRFSAERPKGSFSTLEIQRTEQGDSAMYLCASSLGGGSYEQYFGPGTRLTVT.

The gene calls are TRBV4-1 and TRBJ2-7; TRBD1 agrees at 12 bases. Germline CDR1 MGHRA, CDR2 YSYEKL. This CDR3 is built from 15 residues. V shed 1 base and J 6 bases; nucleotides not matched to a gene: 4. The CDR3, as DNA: TGCGCCAGCAGCCAAGCGGGACAGGGGGCGAGCGAGCAGTACTTC. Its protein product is CASSQAGQGASEQYF.

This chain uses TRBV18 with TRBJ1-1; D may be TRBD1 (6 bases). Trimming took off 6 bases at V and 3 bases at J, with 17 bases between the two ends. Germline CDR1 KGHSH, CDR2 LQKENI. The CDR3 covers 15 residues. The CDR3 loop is CASSQGRVGDTEAFF. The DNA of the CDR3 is TGTGCCAGCTCTCAGGGGAGAGTAGGGGACACTGAAGCTTTCTTT.

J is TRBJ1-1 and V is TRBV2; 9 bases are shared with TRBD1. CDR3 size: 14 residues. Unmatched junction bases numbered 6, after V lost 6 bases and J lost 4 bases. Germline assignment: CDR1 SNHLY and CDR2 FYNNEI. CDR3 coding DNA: TGTGCCAGCAGAGACAGGGGGGTGGGCACTGAAGCTTTCTTT. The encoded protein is CASRDRGVGTEAFF.

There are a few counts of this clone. CDR3 loop: CASSVGSLNTGELFF. The CDR3 DNA is TGTGCCAGCAGCGTAGGTAGCCTGAACACCGGGGAGCTGTTTTTT. The chain has TRBV9 and TRBJ2-2; the D is unclear. Trimming took off 0 bases at V and 1 base at J, with 7 bases between the two ends. The CDR3 is 15 residues long. Per the germline V gene, CDR1 is SGDLS and CDR2 is YYNGEE.

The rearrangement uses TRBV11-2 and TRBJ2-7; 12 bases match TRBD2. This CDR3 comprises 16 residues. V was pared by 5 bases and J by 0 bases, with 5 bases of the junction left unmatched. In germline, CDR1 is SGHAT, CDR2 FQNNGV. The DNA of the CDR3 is TGTGCCAGCAGCCCACTAGCGGGAGGCACCTCCTACGAGCAGTACTTC. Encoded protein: CASSPLAGGTSYEQYF.

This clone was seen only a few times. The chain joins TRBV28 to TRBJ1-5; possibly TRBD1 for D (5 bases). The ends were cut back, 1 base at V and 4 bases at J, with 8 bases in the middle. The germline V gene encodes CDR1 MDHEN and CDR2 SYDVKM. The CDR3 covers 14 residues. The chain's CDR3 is CASSLLAGNQPQHF. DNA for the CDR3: TGTGCCAGCAGTTTATTGGCAGGGAATCAGCCCCAGCATTTT.

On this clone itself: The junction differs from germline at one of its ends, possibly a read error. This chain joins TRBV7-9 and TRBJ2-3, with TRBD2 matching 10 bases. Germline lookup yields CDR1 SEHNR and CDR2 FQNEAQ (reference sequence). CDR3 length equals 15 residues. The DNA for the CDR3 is TGTGCCAGCAGCATAGCGGGAGGTAGCACAGATACGCAGTATTTT. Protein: CASSIAGGSTDTQYF. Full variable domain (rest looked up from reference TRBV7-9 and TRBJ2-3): DTGVSQNPRHKITKRGQNVTFRCDPISEHNRLYWYRQTLGQGPEFLTYFQNEAQLEKSRLLSDRFSAERPKGSFSTLEIQRTEQGDSAMYLCASSIAGGSTDTQYFGPGTRLTVL.

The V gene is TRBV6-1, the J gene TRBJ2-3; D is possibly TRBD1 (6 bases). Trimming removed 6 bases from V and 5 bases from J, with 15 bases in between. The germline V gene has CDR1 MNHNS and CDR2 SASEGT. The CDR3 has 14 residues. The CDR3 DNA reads TGTGCCAGCAGGGCTGGGGGCAGGAAAGATACGCAGTATTTT. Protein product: CASRAGGRKDTQYF.

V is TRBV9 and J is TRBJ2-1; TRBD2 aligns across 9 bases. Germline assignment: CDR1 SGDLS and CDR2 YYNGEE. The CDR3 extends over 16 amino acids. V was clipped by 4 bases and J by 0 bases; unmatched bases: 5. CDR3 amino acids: CASSTNSGSSYNEQFF. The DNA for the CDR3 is TGTGCCAGCAGCACGAATAGCGGGAGCTCCTACAATGAGCAGTTCTTC.